This is a list of T cell receptor beta chains from one sample in a study of blood T cell repertoires in COVID-19. Produced via immunoSEQ multiplex PCR; TCRdb's table is partial and in-frame only. This sample has about 76,000 clones; about nine tenths occur once, and the top ten carry around 29%. Input material: peripheral blood. The receptors were sampled from a woman of 80 years or more with active or convalescent COVID-19. Both conserved end residues are part of each CDR3. Each record gives: D gene, V gene, J gene, CDR3 length, CDR3 protein. The D gene is left open where the match is weak.

d_call: TRBD2
v_call: TRBV7-2
j_call: TRBJ2-1
cdr3_length: 15
cdr3_aa: CASSSSGGANSEQFF

d_call: .
v_call: TRBV6-5
j_call: TRBJ2-3
cdr3_length: 14
cdr3_aa: CASLVGGVTDTQYF

d_call: .
v_call: TRBV5-1
j_call: TRBJ2-3
cdr3_length: 15
cdr3_aa: CASSLSGVDTDTQYF

d_call: TRBD1
v_call: TRBV7-9
j_call: TRBJ2-3
cdr3_length: 15
cdr3_aa: CASSLGQGVRDTQYF

d_call: TRBD2
v_call: TRBV11-2
j_call: TRBJ2-3
cdr3_length: 16
cdr3_aa: CASSLDPGGAPDTQYF

d_call: TRBD1
v_call: TRBV7-8
j_call: TRBJ1-3
cdr3_length: 15
cdr3_aa: CASSAGTVAGNTIYF

d_call: .
v_call: TRBV5-1
j_call: TRBJ2-7
cdr3_length: 13
cdr3_aa: CASRVAGKYEQYF

d_call: .
v_call: TRBV7-8
j_call: TRBJ1-2
cdr3_length: 14
cdr3_aa: CASSLPGTPYGYTF

d_call: .
v_call: TRBV30
j_call: TRBJ1-6
cdr3_length: 13
cdr3_aa: CAWSVQGRSPLHF

d_call: .
v_call: TRBV28
j_call: TRBJ1-4
cdr3_length: 15
cdr3_aa: CASNGGLATNEKLFF

d_call: .
v_call: TRBV14
j_call: TRBJ1-1
cdr3_length: 15
cdr3_aa: CASSQWSGRNTEAFF

d_call: .
v_call: TRBV9
j_call: TRBJ2-1
cdr3_length: 14
cdr3_aa: CASSTRIGYNEQFF

d_call: TRBD1
v_call: TRBV6-6
j_call: TRBJ1-3
cdr3_length: 16
cdr3_aa: CASSPRQGRSGNTIYF

d_call: .
v_call: TRBV5-6
j_call: TRBJ1-4
cdr3_length: 18
cdr3_aa: CASEVPPYRSATNEKLFF

d_call: .
v_call: TRBV27
j_call: TRBJ1-5
cdr3_length: 14
cdr3_aa: CASSLRGWDQPQHF

d_call: .
v_call: TRBV9
j_call: TRBJ1-1
cdr3_length: 13
cdr3_aa: CASSATAWTEAFF

d_call: .
v_call: TRBV4-3
j_call: TRBJ2-7
cdr3_length: 14
cdr3_aa: CASSQENRAGEQYF